Below are 19 T cell receptor beta chains sequenced from a single sample in a study of technical replicates of blood from a handful of donors. Generated by immunoSEQ multiplex PCR, the TCRdb table keeps only in-frame clones and is missing some. This table holds 95,000 or so clones, about 95% found once. The source material was T cells isolated from PBMCs. The receptor source for this set is a human donor in good health.

The chain couples TRBV6-5 to TRBJ2-3; D not resolved. The CDR3 runs 14 residues. The V gene's germline CDR1 is MNHEY and CDR2 SVGAGI. Between the trimmed V and J ends, which lost 2 bases and 1 base, there was a span of 7 bases. The DNA for the CDR3 is TGTGCCAGCAGTTACGTGGCCGGCACAGATACGCAGTATTTT. Its translation is CASSYVAGTDTQYF.

The chain uses TRBV7-7 and TRBJ2-2; 9 nucleotides align to TRBD1. V lost 5 bases to trimming and J lost 0 bases; unmatched junction nucleotides: 4. CDR3 length: 16 amino acids. CDR1 and CDR2 (germline): SSHAT, FNYEAQ (reference sequence). The CDR3 reads CASSPGTGPNTGELFF. CDR3 in DNA: TGTGCCAGCAGCCCCGGGACAGGGCCGAACACCGGGGAGCTGTTTTTT. Full variable domain (remainder filled in from reference TRBV7-7 and TRBJ2-2): GAGVSQSPRYKVTKRGQDVTLRCDPISSHATLYWYQQALGQGPEFLTYFNYEAQPDKSGLPSDRFSAERPEGSISTLTIQRTEQRDSAMYRCASSPGTGPNTGELFFGEGSRLTVL.

The V call is TRBV7-2, the J call TRBJ1-4, with TRBD1 as a possible D gene (6 bases). The germline V and J ends were trimmed by 6 bases and 5 bases, with 13 bases remaining between them. The germline gives CDR1 SGHTA, CDR2 FQGNSA. The CDR3 extends over 14 amino acids. For the CDR3, the DNA is TGTGCCAGCAGTCTAACGGACAGCAATGAAAAACTGTTTTTT. This sequence encodes CASSLTDSNEKLFF.

V is TRBV6-1 and J is TRBJ1-2, with D possibly being TRBD1 (6 bases). Germline CDR1 is MNHNS and CDR2 is SASEGT. This CDR3 region has 14 residues. Trimming shortened V by 3 bases and J by 6 bases, and 14 bases separated the two germline ends. The CDR3 DNA reads TGTGCCAGCAGTGAGCGTGCAGGGGTCGATGGCTACACCTTC. It is translated as CASSERAGVDGYTF.

J is TRBJ1-5 and V is TRBV4-1; D remains ambiguous. V shed 2 bases and J shed 3 bases, with 14 bases lying between them. CDR1 is MGHRA, CDR2 YSYEKL, per germline. The CDR3 is made up of 16 amino acids. CDR3 residues: CASSQWIQVDNQPQHF. The CDR3 DNA sequence: TGCGCCAGCAGCCAATGGATCCAGGTAGACAATCAGCCCCAGCATTTT.

J is TRBJ2-7 and V is TRBV28, with TRBD1 identical over 10 bases. The CDR3 sequence is 15 residues long. Germline V gene data show CDR1 as MDHEN and CDR2 as SYDVKM. With V trimmed by 5 bases and J by 6 bases, 10 bases remained unmatched. CDR3 sequence: CASSPKRWTGGEQYF. For the CDR3, the DNA is TGTGCCAGCAGTCCCAAACGATGGACAGGGGGCGAGCAGTACTTC.

The genes are TRBV5-1 and TRBJ1-1, with D possibly matching TRBD1 (5 bases). The ends were cut back, 4 bases at V and 1 base at J, with 8 bases in the middle. Germline V gene sequence: CDR1 SGHRS, CDR2 YFSETQ. The CDR3 contains 13 residues. The CDR3 loop reads CASSPTGNTEAFF. The CDR3 region has the DNA TGCGCCAGCAGCCCTACAGGGAACACTGAAGCTTTCTTT. The entire variable domain, with the rest obtained from reference TRBV5-1 and TRBJ1-1, is as follows: KAGVTQTPRYLIKTRGQQVTLSCSPISGHRSVSWYQQTPGQGLQFLFEYFSETQRNKGNFPGRFSGRQFSNSRSEMNVSTLELGDSALYLCASSPTGNTEAFFGQGTRLTVV.

The V call is TRBV7-3, the J call TRBJ2-3, with TRBD2 matching over 10 bases. After removal of 4 bases from V and 1 base from J, the junction contained 5 bases not matched to a gene. CDR3 length: 16 residues. Germline V gives CDR1 SGHTA, CDR2 FQGTGA. CDR3 in amino acids: CASSYTAGGGTDTQYF. The CDR3 coding sequence is TGTGCCAGCAGCTACACAGCGGGAGGGGGCACAGATACGCAGTATTTT. Full variable domain (remainder filled in from reference TRBV7-3 and TRBJ2-3): GAGVSQTPSNKVTEKGKYVELRCDPISGHTALYWYRQSLGQGPEFLIYFQGTGAADDSGLPNDRFFAVRPEGSVSTLKIQRTERGDSAVYLCASSYTAGGGTDTQYFGPGTRLTVL.

The V call is TRBV6-5, the J call TRBJ1-1; D perhaps matches TRBD1 (5 bases). V was clipped by 4 bases and J by 0 bases, with 12 bases between them. In germline, CDR1 is MNHEY, CDR2 SVGAGI. The CDR3 runs to 15 residues. The CDR3 DNA reads TGTGCCAGCAGTTTATCAGGGATCGTGAACACTGAAGCTTTCTTT. Protein sequence: CASSLSGIVNTEAFF.

The chain joins TRBV19 to TRBJ2-2, with TRBD2 as a possible D gene (6 bases). Trimming left V 5 bases short and J 0 bases short, with 13 bases between. Germline V CDR1 and CDR2: LNHDA, SQIVND (reference sequence). This CDR3 contains 16 residues. The CDR3 loop is CASSSGRLANTGELFF. CDR3 in DNA: TGTGCCAGTAGTTCCGGTCGACTAGCGAACACCGGGGAGCTGTTTTTT.

V and J are TRBV28 and TRBJ2-1; D is unclear. CDR1 is MDHEN and CDR2 is SYDVKM in the germline V gene. V was shortened by 6 bases and J by 0 bases, with 15 bases between the two germline ends. The CDR3 is 16 residues long. The CDR3 sequence: CASSEDPLSSYNEQFF. As DNA, the CDR3 is TGTGCCAGCAGCGAGGATCCTCTAAGCTCCTACAATGAGCAGTTCTTC.

The gene calls are TRBV5-6 and TRBJ1-1; D gene unclear. The CDR3 is 12 residues long. CDR1 and CDR2 (germline): SGHDT, YYEEEE. V was trimmed by 1 base and J by 7 bases, leaving 8 bases between them. This CDR3 reads CASSLTDYEAFF. As DNA, the CDR3 is TGTGCCAGCAGCTTGACAGACTATGAAGCTTTCTTT. The whole variable domain, remainder taken from reference TRBV5-6 and TRBJ1-1, is DAGVTQSPTHLIKTRGQQVTLRCSPKSGHDTVSWYQQALGQGPQFIFQYYEEEERQRGNFPDRFSGHQFPNYSSELNVNALLLGDSALYLCASSLTDYEAFFGQGTRLTVV.

The genes are TRBV7-2 and TRBJ1-1; no reliable D call. The CDR3 has 14 residues. The germline CDR1 and CDR2 sequences are SGHTA and FQGNSA. Trimming removed 2 bases at V and 3 bases at J, with 10 bases between. In DNA form, the CDR3 reads TGTGCCAGCAGCTTAACGTATACAGACACTGAAGCTTTCTTT. Its protein is CASSLTYTDTEAFF.

The chain uses TRBV10-2 and TRBJ2-2, with TRBD1 matching 10 bases. This CDR3 contains 17 residues. Germline CDR1 WSHSY, CDR2 SAAADI. V was pared by 4 bases and J by 4 bases, with 9 bases of the junction left unmatched. The CDR3 sequence: CASSGFGQGVSTGELFF. The CDR3, as DNA: TGCGCCAGCAGTGGGTTCGGACAGGGGGTATCCACCGGGGAGCTGTTTTTT.

This sequence joins TRBV27 and TRBJ1-1; 10 bases are shared with TRBD1. Germline lookup yields CDR1 MNHEY and CDR2 SMNVEV (reference sequence). Trimming removed 4 bases from V and 8 bases from J; junction bases left unmatched: 4. The CDR3 has 13 residues. The DNA for the CDR3 is TGTGCCAGCAGTTCCGGGACAGGGGCCGAAGCTTTCTTT. This encodes CASSSGTGAEAFF.

The rearrangement uses TRBV5-6 and TRBJ2-1; 10 bases match TRBD1. This CDR3 is 15 amino acids long. V shed 4 bases, J shed 7 bases, and the junction held 8 bases outside the gene matches. In germline, CDR1 is SGHDT, CDR2 YYEEEE. For the CDR3, the DNA is TGTGCCAGCAGCCAAGTGGACAGGGGGGAAAATGAGCAGTTCTTC. This sequence encodes CASSQVDRGENEQFF.

This clone was observed a single time. This chain links TRBV5-4 with TRBJ2-5; D is perhaps TRBD2 (6 bases). The CDR3 loop spans 13 amino acids. Germline values: CDR1 SGHNT, CDR2 YYREEE (reference sequence). Trimming took off 5 bases at V and 4 bases at J, with 12 bases between the two ends. DNA of the CDR3: TGTGCCAGCAGTTTTGGGGGGACAGAGACCCAGTACTTC. It yields the protein CASSFGGTETQYF.

V is TRBV6-1 and J is TRBJ1-4, with a tentative D call TRBD1 (5 bases). This CDR3 comprises 15 residues. Germline-derived CDR1 and CDR2 are MNHNS and SASEGT. The V end was cut by 3 bases, the J end by 8 bases, with 16 bases between. CDR3 coding DNA: TGTGCCAGCAGTGAGATGCGCCAGGGAAGCGAAAAACTGTTTTTT. Its translation is CASSEMRQGSEKLFF.

This clone was seen a few times. CDR3 in DNA: TGTGCCAGCAGTTGGACTGAAGGAAATCAGCCCCAGCATTTT. Translation gives CASSWTEGNQPQHF. The V and J genes are TRBV2 and TRBJ1-5; D uncertain. The CDR3 runs 14 residues. V was clipped by 5 bases and J by 4 bases, with 12 bases between them. Germline assignment: CDR1 SNHLY and CDR2 FYNNEI.